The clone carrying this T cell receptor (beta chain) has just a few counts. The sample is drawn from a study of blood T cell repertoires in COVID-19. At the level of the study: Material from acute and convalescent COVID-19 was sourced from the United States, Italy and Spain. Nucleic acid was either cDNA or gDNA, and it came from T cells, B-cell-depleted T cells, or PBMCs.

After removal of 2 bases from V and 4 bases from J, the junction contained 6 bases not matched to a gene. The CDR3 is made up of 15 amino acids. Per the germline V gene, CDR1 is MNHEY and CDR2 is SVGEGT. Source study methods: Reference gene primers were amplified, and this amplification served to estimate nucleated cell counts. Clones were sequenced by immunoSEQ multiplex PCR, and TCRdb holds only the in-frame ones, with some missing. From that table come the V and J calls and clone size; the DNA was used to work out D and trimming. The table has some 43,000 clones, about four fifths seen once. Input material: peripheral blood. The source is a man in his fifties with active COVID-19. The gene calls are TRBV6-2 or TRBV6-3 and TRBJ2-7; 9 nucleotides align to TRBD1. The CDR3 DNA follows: TGTGCCAGCAGTTACGAGGACAGGGGCGGGTACGAGCAGTACTTC. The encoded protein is CASSYEDRGGYEQYF.